Below, 28 T cell receptor beta chains from the same sample are listed, as sequenced in a study of cytomegalovirus exposure and HLA in healthy donors. PCR used 60 Vbeta primers and 13 Jbeta primers. The repertoire was sequenced with immunoSEQ multiplex PCR; TCRdb's copy has only in-frame clones and lacks some. Found here are about 200,000 clones, roughly 80% of them singletons; the top ten hold 2.9%. Sequencing was done on a sample of PBMCs. These receptors came from a man in his thirties or forties in good health and CMV-seronegative.

The chain has TRBV28 and TRBJ2-2; 10 bases map to TRBD1. CDR1 MDHEN and CDR2 SYDVKM come from the germline V gene. J was trimmed by 6 bases and V by 8 bases; bases with no gene match: 9. The CDR3 has 15 amino acids. The CDR3 protein is CASLPGQGVPGELFF. The DNA of the CDR3 is TGTGCCAGCCTCCCCGGACAGGGGGTCCCCGGGGAGCTGTTTTTT. Drawing the rest from reference TRBV28 and TRBJ2-2, the complete variable domain is DVKVTQSSRYLVKRTGEKVFLECVQDMDHENMFWYRQDPGLGLRLIYFSYDVKMKEKGDIPEGYSVSREKKERFSLILESASTNQTSMYLCASLPGQGVPGELFFGEGSRLTVL.

The V and J genes are TRBV7-2 and TRBJ1-5, with 7 bases matching TRBD1. The CDR3 totals 15 residues. Germline CDR1 is SGHTA and CDR2 is FQGNSA. V dropped 7 bases and J dropped 2; count of bases not matched to a gene: 8. CDR3 in amino acids: CASTPDRAGNQPQHF. The CDR3 coding sequence is TGTGCCAGCACCCCTGACAGGGCTGGCAATCAGCCCCAGCATTTT.

A word on this clone: The same CDR3 also results from other DNA sequences found in this sample. V is TRBV5-6 and J is TRBJ2-7; no firm D call. Trimming took off 4 bases at V and 0 bases at J, with 8 bases between the two ends. Germline values: CDR1 SGHDT, CDR2 YYEEEE. This CDR3 comprises 13 residues. The CDR3 spells CASSLGVSYEQYF. The DNA for the CDR3 is TGTGCCAGCAGCCTAGGAGTCTCCTACGAGCAGTACTTC.

This clone was detected once. The chain joins TRBV4-2 to TRBJ2-1; 9 bases line up with TRBD2. This CDR3 comprises 16 residues. Looked up from germline, CDR1 is LGHNA and CDR2 is YNFKEQ. With 4 bases clipped from V and 8 bases from J, the junction kept 12 bases outside the gene matches. The CDR3 region has the DNA TGTGCCAGCAGCCCCCAGGTAGCGGGGGTTTCCGATGAGCAGTTCTTC. It is translated as CASSPQVAGVSDEQFF.

CDR3 sequence: CASSLPGEGDGYTF. The DNA for the CDR3 is TGTGCCAGCAGCCTCCCTGGGGAGGGTGATGGCTACACCTTC. This chain links TRBV7-9 with TRBJ1-2; D is unresolved. V was clipped by 5 bases and J by 6 bases, with 16 bases between them. The germline gives CDR1 SEHNR, CDR2 FQNEAQ (reference sequence). CDR3 length equals 14 residues. Full variable domain (remainder filled in from reference TRBV7-9 and TRBJ1-2): DTGVSQNPRHKITKRGQNVTFRCDPISEHNRLYWYRQTLGQGPEFLTYFQNEAQLEKSRLLSDRFSAERPKGSFSTLEIQRTEQGDSAMYLCASSLPGEGDGYTFGSGTRLTVV.

The chain recombines TRBV9 with TRBJ2-3; 9 bases fit TRBD2. Per the germline V gene, CDR1 is SGDLS and CDR2 is YYNGEE. This CDR3 has 16 residues. Trimming removed 0 bases from V and 3 bases from J; junction bases left unmatched: 5. CDR3 amino acids: CASSVVSGGLTDTQYF. DNA of the CDR3: TGTGCCAGCAGCGTAGTTAGCGGGGGACTTACAGATACGCAGTATTTT.

The chain has TRBV2 and TRBJ2-7, with D perhaps matching TRBD1 (6 bases). The germline V and J ends were trimmed by 1 base and 5 bases, with 12 bases remaining between them. Germline-derived CDR1 and CDR2 are SNHLY and FYNNEI. CDR3 length: 14 residues. CDR3 residues: CASSEENRVHEQYF. The CDR3 DNA sequence: TGTGCCAGCAGTGAAGAGAACAGGGTCCACGAGCAGTACTTC.

This clone appeared a few times. This sequence joins TRBV6-1 and TRBJ2-5; D unresolved. The V gene lost 4 bases and the J gene lost 4 bases, with 4 bases spanning the gap. CDR3 length equals 11 residues. Germline CDR1 MNHNS, CDR2 SASEGT. In DNA, the CDR3 is TGTGCCAGCAGTGCTGTAGAGACCCAGTACTTC. As protein: CASSAVETQYF.

The V call is TRBV19, the J call TRBJ2-5; D may be TRBD1 (6 bases). The CDR3 has 13 residues. Germline CDR1 reads LNHDA; CDR2 reads SQIVND (reference sequence). Trimming shortened V by 5 bases and J by 6 bases, and 13 bases separated the two germline ends. Written as DNA, the CDR3 is TGTGCCAGTAGTCTTACAGGGATGCAGACCCAGTACTTC. This encodes CASSLTGMQTQYF.

V usage is TRBV28 and J usage is TRBJ1-6, with D possibly matching TRBD1 (5 bases). V lost 6 bases, J lost 7 bases, and 10 bases lay in between. This CDR3 region has 13 residues. From germline, CDR1 is MDHEN and CDR2 SYDVKM. The CDR3 sequence: CASRGPGNSPLHF. CDR3 in DNA: TGTGCCAGCAGAGGGCCAGGGAATTCACCCCTCCACTTT.

The chain links TRBV6-5 to TRBJ2-1, with D tentatively TRBD2 (6 bases). V was shortened by 4 bases and J by 6 bases, with 13 bases between the two germline ends. The CDR3 has 14 residues. Per germline, CDR1 MNHEY and CDR2 SVGAGI. The CDR3 region is CASSFLGTVNEQFF. DNA of the CDR3: TGTGCCAGCAGTTTCCTAGGGACTGTCAATGAGCAGTTCTTC.

V and J are TRBV28 and TRBJ2-1; 8 nucleotides line up with TRBD2. The V and J ends lost 7 bases and 6 bases, in that order; junction bases with no gene match: 11. Per germline, CDR1 MDHEN and CDR2 SYDVKM. The CDR3 is made up of 15 amino acids. CDR3 nucleotides: TGTGCCAGCACCCTGCGGGGGGCCAATCTCAATGAGCAGTTCTTC. Translating it yields CASTLRGANLNEQFF.

J is TRBJ1-6 and V is TRBV19; 9 bases fit TRBD1. J was trimmed by 6 bases and V by 6 bases; bases with no gene match: 3. CDR1 LNHDA and CDR2 SQIVND come from the germline V gene (reference sequence). The CDR3 loop spans 14 amino acids. The CDR3 loop is CASRRDRANSPLHF. CDR3 nucleotide sequence: TGTGCCAGTAGAAGGGACAGGGCTAATTCACCCCTCCACTTT.

V gene TRBV4-2 combines with J gene TRBJ1-1; 7 bases align to TRBD1. Germline V lookup: CDR1 LGHNA, CDR2 YNFKEQ. This CDR3 has 16 amino acids. Trimming took 0 bases from V and 3 from J; bases not matched to a gene: 7. The CDR3 DNA follows: TGTGCCAGCAGCCAAGATAGGGGGCTGGGGGACACTGAAGCTTTCTTT. This codes for CASSQDRGLGDTEAFF.

The chain employs TRBV29-1 and TRBJ2-7, with a tentative D call TRBD2 (6 bases). The germline CDR1 and CDR2 sequences are SQVTM and ANQGSEA. This CDR3 has 15 amino acids. V was pared by 0 bases and J by 3 bases, with 15 bases between. CDR3 coding DNA: TGCAGCGTTGAAGACCCCTCCTGGGGAGGCTACGAGCAGTACTTC. It is translated as CSVEDPSWGGYEQYF.

The rearrangement links TRBV9 to TRBJ1-3; 9 nucleotides align to TRBD1. CDR3 size: 17 residues. The V segment lost 0 bases and the J segment 3 bases; nucleotides outside the gene matches: 7. CDR1 is SGDLS, CDR2 YYNGEE, per germline. The CDR3 DNA is TGTGCCAGCAGCGTAGCGGGAGGGGGACAGGGTGGAAACACCATATATTTT. This encodes CASSVAGGGQGGNTIYF.

The chain uses TRBV18 and TRBJ1-1; D is possibly TRBD1 (6 bases). Trimming took off 3 bases at V and 7 bases at J, with 21 bases between the two ends. The length of the CDR3 is 16 residues. Germline loops: CDR1 KGHSH, CDR2 LQKENI. The CDR3 DNA follows: TGTGCCAGCTCACCCCCCCGAGGGATCCAGGGGCTTGAAGCTTTCTTT. This gives the protein CASSPPRGIQGLEAFF.

Turning to this clone: Other DNA sequences within the sample encode an identical CDR3. CDR3 DNA: TGTGCCAGCAGTTACTCCCAGAACACTGAAGCTTTCTTT. Translated: CASSYSQNTEAFF. The V call is TRBV6-6, the J call TRBJ1-1; D remains unclear. Germline CDR1 and CDR2: MNHNY and SVGAGI (reference sequence). CDR3 length: 13 residues. V dropped 0 bases and J dropped 1 base, with 3 bases sitting between them.

The genes are TRBV6-5 and TRBJ2-1, with TRBD1 matching 11 bases. Germline trimming cut 2 bases from V and 8 bases from J; bases unmatched to any gene: 2. The CDR3 covers 14 residues. Germline CDR1 is MNHEY and CDR2 is SVGAGI. CDR3 nucleotide sequence: TGTGCCAGCAGTTACCTGGACAGGGGGCATGAGCAGTTCTTC. Its protein is CASSYLDRGHEQFF.

The V and J genes are TRBV2 and TRBJ1-3; D is ambiguous. Trimming removed 8 bases at V and 0 bases at J, with 14 bases between. This CDR3 spans 15 amino acids. CDR1 is SNHLY and CDR2 is FYNNEI in the germline V gene. CDR3 sequence reads: CASLRRGDSGNTIYF. CDR3 DNA sequence: TGTGCCAGCCTGCGCCGGGGAGACTCTGGAAACACCATATATTTT. The complete variable domain, with remaining parts taken from reference TRBV2 and TRBJ1-3, reads EPEVTQTPSHQVTQMGQEVILRCVPISNHLYFYWYRQILGQKVEFLVSFYNNEISEKSEIFDDQFSVERPDGSNFTLKIRSTKLEDSAMYFCASLRRGDSGNTIYFGEGSWLTVV.

The chain recombines TRBV6-5 with TRBJ1-2; D unclear. This CDR3 has 16 amino acids. The germline V and J ends were trimmed by 0 bases and 8 bases, with 19 bases remaining between them. Germline V lookup: CDR1 MNHEY, CDR2 SVGAGI. CDR3 nucleotide sequence: TGTGCCAGCAGTTACTCGAAAAACAGCGGGCGGCAGGGCTACACCTTC. Translation gives CASSYSKNSGRQGYTF.

The V and J genes are TRBV6-5 and TRBJ1-5; 7 bases are shared with TRBD1. Germline V lookup: CDR1 MNHEY, CDR2 SVGAGI. This CDR3 spans 12 amino acids. V shed 6 bases, J shed 5 bases, and the junction held 1 base outside the gene matches. The CDR3 loop is CASRTGDQPQHF. The CDR3 DNA reads TGTGCCAGCAGAACAGGGGATCAGCCCCAGCATTTT.

This chain uses TRBV7-2 with TRBJ1-1; D is uncertain. Trimming cost V 6 bases and J 8 bases, with 16 bases left between them. This CDR3 contains 13 residues. Germline-derived CDR1 and CDR2 are SGHTA and FQGNSA. This CDR3 reads CASSYRVGEEAFF. The CDR3 bases are TGTGCCAGCAGTTACAGAGTCGGGGAGGAAGCTTTCTTT.

This clone was seen only a few times. The chain carries TRBV9 and TRBJ1-2, with D hard to call. Germline V gene data show CDR1 as SGDLS and CDR2 as YYNGEE. This CDR3 is 12 amino acids long. Deletions cut 3 bases from V and 4 bases from J, with 7 bases between. The CDR3: CASSDAGYGYTF. The CDR3 nucleotides are TGTGCCAGCAGCGACGCAGGCTATGGCTACACCTTC.

This clone was seen a handful of times. The rearrangement joins TRBV10-3 to TRBJ2-5; 10 nucleotides match TRBD2. V lost 6 bases, J lost 5 bases, and 15 bases stayed unmatched. The CDR3 has 17 residues. CDR1 and CDR2 from the germline V gene are ENHRY and SYGVKD. The CDR3 loop is CAISRSGLAVSGETQYF. The CDR3 nucleotides are TGTGCCATCAGCCGTTCCGGACTAGCGGTATCAGGGGAGACCCAGTACTTC.

The rearrangement joins TRBV2 to TRBJ1-1; 8 nucleotides agree with TRBD1. V shed 6 bases and J 8 bases; nucleotides not matched to a gene: 8. From germline, CDR1 is SNHLY and CDR2 FYNNEI. This CDR3 region has 13 residues. CDR3 nucleotide sequence: TGTGCCAGCAGCGACAACAGGGGGGGCGAAGCTTTCTTT. Translated: CASSDNRGGEAFF. Drawing the rest from reference TRBV2 and TRBJ1-1, the complete variable domain is EPEVTQTPSHQVTQMGQEVILRCVPISNHLYFYWYRQILGQKVEFLVSFYNNEISEKSEIFDDQFSVERPDGSNFTLKIRSTKLEDSAMYFCASSDNRGGEAFFGQGTRLTVV.

The chain couples TRBV14 to TRBJ2-1; D is unclear. Trimming removed 5 bases at V and 4 bases at J, with 3 bases between. Per the germline V gene, CDR1 is SGHDN and CDR2 is FVKESK. The CDR3 totals 11 residues. The CDR3: CASSAYNEQFF. As DNA, the CDR3 is TGTGCCAGCAGCGCGTACAATGAGCAGTTCTTC.

This chain links TRBV18 with TRBJ1-1; D gene uncertain. V lost 8 bases, J lost 1 base, and 17 bases lay in between. The germline gives CDR1 KGHSH, CDR2 LQKENI. The CDR3 consists of 15 residues. The DNA for the CDR3 is TGTGCCAGCCTTGCGCCAGGCGGGAAGAACACTGAAGCTTTCTTT. Translation: CASLAPGGKNTEAFF.